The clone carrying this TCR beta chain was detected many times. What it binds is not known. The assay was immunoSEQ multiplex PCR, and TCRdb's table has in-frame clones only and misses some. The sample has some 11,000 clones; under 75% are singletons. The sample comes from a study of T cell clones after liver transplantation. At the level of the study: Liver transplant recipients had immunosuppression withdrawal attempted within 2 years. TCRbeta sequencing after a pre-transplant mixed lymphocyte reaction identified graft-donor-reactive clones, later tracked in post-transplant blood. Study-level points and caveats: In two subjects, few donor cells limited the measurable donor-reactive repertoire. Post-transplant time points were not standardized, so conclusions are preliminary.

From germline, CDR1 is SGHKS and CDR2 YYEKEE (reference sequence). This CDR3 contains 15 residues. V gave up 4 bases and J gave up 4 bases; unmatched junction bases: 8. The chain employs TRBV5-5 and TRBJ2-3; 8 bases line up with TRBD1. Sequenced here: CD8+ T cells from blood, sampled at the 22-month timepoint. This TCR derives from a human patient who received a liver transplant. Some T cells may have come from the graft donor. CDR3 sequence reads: CASSGPGTGPDTQYF. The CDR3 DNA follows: TGTGCCAGCAGCGGTCCCGGGACAGGACCAGATACGCAGTATTTT.